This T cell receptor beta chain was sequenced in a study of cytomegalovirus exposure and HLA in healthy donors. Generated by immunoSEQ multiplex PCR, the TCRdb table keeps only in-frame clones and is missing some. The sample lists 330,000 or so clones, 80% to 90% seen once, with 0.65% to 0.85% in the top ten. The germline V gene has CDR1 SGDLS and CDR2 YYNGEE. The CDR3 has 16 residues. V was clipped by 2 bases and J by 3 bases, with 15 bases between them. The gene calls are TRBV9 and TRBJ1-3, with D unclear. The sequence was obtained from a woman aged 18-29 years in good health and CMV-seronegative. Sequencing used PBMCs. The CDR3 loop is CASSVGGPGGGNTIYF. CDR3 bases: TGTGCCAGCAGCGTGGGCGGACCGGGAGGTGGAAACACCATATATTTT.